Below, 6 T cell receptor beta chains from the same sample are listed, as sequenced in a study of shared clonotypes between healthy human individuals (TCRdb year 2020). Libraries were made using the immunoSEQ multiplex PCR assay. TCRdb took this table from immuneACCESS and kept in-frame rearrangements with V and J called. Such tables lack part of the clones; where checked against another copy, unresolved V genes explain under half of the gap, and the rest is unexplained. Counted in this sample were 2 million to 2.5 million clones; approximately 95% of them appeared once. Of the sample, 0.1% to 0.15% falls within the top ten clones. The material sequenced was naive CD4+ T cells sorted from blood. Taken with the paper, the label for cell subset or site translates to: CD45RA+ positively selected. These receptors were taken from a man between 18 and 35 years old in good health.

The gene calls are TRBV10-2 and TRBJ2-5; D might be TRBD1 or TRBD2, each matching 6 bases. Trimming shortened V by 8 bases and J by 5 bases, and 15 bases separated the two germline ends. The CDR3 sequence is 13 residues long. Germline lookup yields CDR1 WSHSY and CDR2 SAAADI. The CDR3 region has the DNA TGCGCCAGCCAAAGGGGGGTGGGCGAGACCCAGTACTTC. Its protein is CASQRGVGETQYF.

This chain connects TRBV6-6 to TRBJ2-3; a weak D match, TRBD1 (6 bases). CDR1 MNHNY and CDR2 SVGAGI come from the germline V gene (reference sequence). Trimming shortened V by 8 bases and J by 2 bases, and 14 bases separated the two germline ends. The CDR3 totals 14 residues. The CDR3 nucleotides read TGTGCCAGCTTCCGGGACACTCTCACAGATACGCAGTATTTT. It is translated as CASFRDTLTDTQYF.

The chain uses TRBV7-9 and TRBJ2-3; 9 bases match TRBD1. J was trimmed by 3 bases and V by 5 bases; bases with no gene match: 9. Germline V gives CDR1 SEHNR, CDR2 FQNEAQ (reference sequence). This CDR3 has 16 residues. Written as DNA, the CDR3 is TGTGCCAGCAGCATTGGCGGGACAGGGATGACAGATACGCAGTATTTT. Its translation is CASSIGGTGMTDTQYF.

This chain joins TRBV5-8 and TRBJ2-4; tentatively, D is TRBD1 or TRBD2 (5 bases each). Germline CDR1 and CDR2: SGHTS and YDEGEE. There are 14 residues in the CDR3. V was trimmed by 6 bases and J by 8 bases, leaving 18 bases between them. The CDR3 DNA reads as TGTGCCAGCAAGAGGGAGCCAGGGAAGGACATTCAGTACTTC. Its protein is CASKREPGKDIQYF.

The chain has TRBV28 and TRBJ1-3; D is unresolved. The germline gives CDR1 MDHEN, CDR2 SYDVKM. Trimming removed 7 bases at V and 4 bases at J, with 20 bases between. The CDR3 totals 16 residues. The DNA of the CDR3 is TGTGCCAGCACCTCCCCGCAGCTGAGAGGAGGAAACACCATATATTTT. Translation: CASTSPQLRGGNTIYF.

With respect to this clone: Other DNA sequences of this sample code for an identical CDR3. The chain combines TRBV30 with TRBJ2-4; D not resolved. CDR3 length: 13 residues. The V gene's germline CDR1 is GTSNPN and CDR2 SVGIG (reference sequence). Trimming shortened V by 0 bases and J by 1 base, and 4 bases separated the two germline ends. DNA for the CDR3: TGTGCCTGGAGTGTAAGTGCCAAAAACATTCAGTACTTC. This sequence encodes CAWSVSAKNIQYF.